Following are 12 T cell receptor beta chains from one sample sequenced in a study of vaccination effects on CD4 cells after COVID-19. For these TCRs, the target antigens are not known. Generated by immunoSEQ multiplex PCR, the TCRdb table keeps only in-frame clones and is missing some. This sample yields 65,000 or so clones, of which around 69% are seen a single time; approximately 3% belongs to the top ten. Antigen-specific CD4+ T cells were first expanded with viral peptide pools by the ViraFEST assay and only then sequenced. Culture lasted 10 days before CD4+ T cell isolation. Negative nucleocapsid antibody tests before and after vaccination confirmed no previous SARS-CoV-2 infection. Material: CD4+ T cells from PBMCs cultured with HCoV-NL63 spike peptides, obtained before COVID-19 vaccination. Receptor source: a human donor who received a COVID-19 vaccine.

The V gene is TRBV10-2, the J gene TRBJ2-5; 9 nucleotides line up with TRBD2. The CDR3 length is 15 residues. The germline V gene has CDR1 WSHSY and CDR2 SAAADI. Here the CDR3 reads CARVGLANFQETQYF. In DNA form, the CDR3 reads TGCGCTCGGGTCGGACTAGCGAACTTCCAAGAGACCCAGTACTTC.

The chain uses TRBV5-1 and TRBJ1-1; the D is unclear. The germline V gene has CDR1 SGHRS and CDR2 YFSETQ. V lost 3 bases and J lost 6, with 15 bases in between. The CDR3 contains 14 residues. The CDR3 loop is CASSWALDGSEAFF. CDR3 bases: TGCGCCAGCAGCTGGGCCCTGGACGGATCTGAAGCTTTCTTT. The entire variable domain, with the rest obtained from reference TRBV5-1 and TRBJ1-1, is as follows: KAGVTQTPRYLIKTRGQQVTLSCSPISGHRSVSWYQQTPGQGLQFLFEYFSETQRNKGNFPGRFSGRQFSNSRSEMNVSTLELGDSALYLCASSWALDGSEAFFGQGTRLTVV.

The CDR3 spells CATSRGTLMNTEAFF. CDR3 nucleotides: TGTGCCACCAGCAGAGGGACGCTGATGAACACTGAAGCTTTCTTT. This chain connects TRBV15 to TRBJ1-1, with D uncertain. This CDR3 region has 15 residues. Germline CDR1 is LNHNV and CDR2 is YYDKDF (reference sequence). The V and J ends lost 1 base and 0 bases respectively, with 9 bases between them. The variable domain in full, completed from reference TRBV15 and TRBJ1-1, reads DAMVIQNPRYQVTQFGKPVTLSCSQTLNHNVMYWYQQKSSQAPKLLFHYYDKDFNNEADTPDNFQSRRPNTSFCFLDIRSPGLGDTAMYLCATSRGTLMNTEAFFGQGTRLTVV.

This chain links TRBV6-6 with TRBJ2-3, with D hard to call. V was trimmed by 6 bases and J by 5 bases, leaving 15 bases between them. CDR1 is MNHNY, CDR2 SVGAGI, per germline (reference sequence). This CDR3 contains 14 residues. The CDR3 reads CASRLTTPGDTQYF. CDR3 sequence (DNA): TGTGCCAGCAGACTAACCACCCCCGGAGATACGCAGTATTTT.

This rearrangement joins TRBV5-5 to TRBJ2-3; a possible D gene is TRBD1 (5 bases). The germline CDR1 and CDR2 sequences are SGHKS and YYEKEE (reference sequence). The CDR3 covers 16 residues. V shed 0 bases and J shed 2 bases, with 13 bases lying between them. The CDR3 DNA reads TGTGCCAGCAGCTTGGTCCCGGACACTATCACAGATACGCAGTATTTT. Amino acids: CASSLVPDTITDTQYF.

The genes are TRBV6-5 and TRBJ1-5, with D perhaps matching TRBD1 (6 bases). Trimming removed 5 bases from V and 2 bases from J, with 13 bases in between. In germline, CDR1 is MNHEY, CDR2 SVGAGI. This CDR3 comprises 15 residues. The DNA of the CDR3 is TGTGCCAGCAGTCCACAGGGAAGGGGCAATCAGCCCCAGCATTTT. Translation gives CASSPQGRGNQPQHF.

CDR3 sequence: CASSLASTGFYEQYV. Written as DNA, the CDR3 is TGTGCCAGCAGCTTAGCCTCTACGGGATTCTACGAGCAGTACGTC. The rearrangement links TRBV7-9 to TRBJ2-7; D perhaps matches TRBD2 (5 bases). The CDR3 consists of 15 residues. Deletions cut 0 bases from V and 3 bases from J, with 12 bases between. From germline, CDR1 is SEHNR and CDR2 FQNEAQ (reference sequence).

The sample holds a few counts of this clone. CDR3: CAWNTLSTDTQYF. CDR3 sequence (DNA): TGTGCCTGGAACACTCTTAGCACAGATACGCAGTATTTT. This chain connects TRBV30 to TRBJ2-3, with no clear D. With 4 bases removed from V and 0 bases from J, the gap between germline ends came to 8 bases. CDR1 is GTSNPN and CDR2 is SVGIG in the germline V gene (reference sequence). This CDR3 has 13 residues. Full variable domain (outside the CDR3, taken from reference TRBV30 and TRBJ2-3): SQTIHQWPATLVQPVGSPLSLECTVEGTSNPNLYWYRQAAGRGLQLLFYSVGIGQISSEVPQNLSASRPQDRQFILSSKKLLLSDSGFYLCAWNTLSTDTQYFGPGTRLTVL.

This clone appeared once. The chain uses TRBV5-6 and TRBJ2-2, with D tentatively TRBD2 (5 bases). The V gene's germline CDR1 is SGHDT and CDR2 YYEEEE. CDR3 length: 15 residues. V lost 3 bases to trimming and J lost 1 base, with 10 bases between them. Here the CDR3 reads CASSSGVQNTGELFF. CDR3 DNA sequence: TGTGCCAGCAGCTCCGGGGTCCAGAACACCGGGGAGCTGTTTTTT.

This clone was observed a single time. This chain uses TRBV7-3 with TRBJ2-3, with a possible D match to TRBD2 (5 bases). The CDR3 runs 12 residues. Germline CDR1 and CDR2: SGHTA and FQGTGA. V dropped 3 bases and J dropped 4 bases, with 5 bases sitting between them. The chain's CDR3 is CASSFGADTQYF. The CDR3 bases are TGTGCCAGCAGCTTCGGGGCAGATACGCAGTATTTT.

The chain recombines TRBV6-6 with TRBJ1-5; D is unclear. Germline V CDR1 and CDR2: MNHNY, SVGAGI (reference sequence). The germline V and J ends were trimmed by 5 bases and 1 base, with 12 bases remaining between them. This CDR3 has 15 amino acids. DNA for the CDR3: TGTGCCAGCAGTGAGGCAGGCCAGAGCAATCAGCCCCAGCATTTT. This codes for CASSEAGQSNQPQHF.

This clone has a handful of counts. The chain carries TRBV6-4 and TRBJ1-6; 8 bases agree with TRBD1. The CDR3 is 13 amino acids. V lost 4 bases to trimming and J lost 9 bases; unmatched junction nucleotides: 2. The germline gives CDR1 MRHNA, CDR2 SNTAGT. CDR3 bases: TGTGCCAGCAGTGTAGACAGGGGTTCACCCCTCCACTTT. This codes for CASSVDRGSPLHF.